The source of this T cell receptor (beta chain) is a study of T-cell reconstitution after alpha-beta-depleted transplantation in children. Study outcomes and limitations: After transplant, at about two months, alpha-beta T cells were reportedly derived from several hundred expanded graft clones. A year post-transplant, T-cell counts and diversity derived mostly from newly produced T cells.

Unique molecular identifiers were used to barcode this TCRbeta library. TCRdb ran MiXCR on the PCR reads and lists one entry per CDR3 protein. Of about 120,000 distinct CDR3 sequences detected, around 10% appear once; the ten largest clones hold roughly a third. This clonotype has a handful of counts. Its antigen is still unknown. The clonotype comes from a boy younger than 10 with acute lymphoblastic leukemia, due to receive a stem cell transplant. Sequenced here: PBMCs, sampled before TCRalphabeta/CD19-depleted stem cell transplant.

CDR3 sequence reads: CSARGLAGKSSYNEQFF. CDR3 bases: TGCAGTGCTAGAGGTCTAGCGGGAAAGAGCTCCTACAATGAGCAGTTCTTC. V usage is TRBV20-1 and J usage is TRBJ2-1; 9 nucleotides line up with TRBD2. The CDR3 totals 17 residues. Germline V gene data show CDR1 as DFQATT and CDR2 as SNEGSKA (reference sequence). With V trimmed by 1 base and J by 0 bases, 7 bases remained unmatched.